The source of this T cell receptor beta chain is a study of blood T cell repertoires in COVID-19. Study overall: COVID-19 samples, acute and convalescent, were from the United States, Italy and Spain. The cDNA or gDNA used as material had been derived from T cells, B-cell-depleted T cells, or PBMCs.

In the authors' methods: Counts of nucleated cells, estimated from reference gene primer amplification, were obtained. Some clones are missing from TCRdb's copy, which holds only in-frame ones; the method was immunoSEQ multiplex PCR. V and J calls and clone size are as listed in that table; D and trimming were resolved from the DNA. This table holds over 75,000 clones, roughly four fifths found once. CDR3 size: 14 residues. V shed 8 bases, J shed 7 bases, and the junction held 8 bases outside the gene matches. The germline V gene encodes CDR1 LNHDA and CDR2 SQIVND (reference sequence). The sample was peripheral blood. The V and J genes are TRBV19 and TRBJ1-2; 12 nucleotides match TRBD1. The clonotype was recovered from an elderly woman with acute or convalescent COVID-19. The CDR3 nucleotides read TGTGCCAGTTGTCCGGGACAGGGGGCTATTGGCTACACCTTC. As protein: CASCPGQGAIGYTF.